One TCR beta chain is described in this entry. No antigen is known for it. No base-level quality is on record; no much larger clone is a single base apart. The data derive from a study of T cell changes during pregnancy in multiple sclerosis (dated by TCRdb to between 2019 and 2020). Context from the whole study: The study looked at changes in the T cell repertoire across pregnancy in women with multiple sclerosis.

Library generation was performed with the immunoSEQ multiplex PCR assay. Here the immuneACCESS table is served through TCRdb, limited to in-frame sequences with V and J called. Missing clones are a known gap in these copies; in checked studies unresolved V genes cover under half, and the rest lacks a known reason. This sample gives roughly 90,000 clones in total; around 93% of them show up just once. Clones ranked in the top ten supply 3.5% to 4.5% of the sample. The CDR3 runs 12 amino acids, cysteine and phenylalanine included. The entry retains the CDR3 DNA only, 36 bases that are in frame from base 1. Taken from the germline V gene, the CDR1 and CDR2 loops are MNHNS and SASEGT. Relative to germline, V is 2 bases shorter and J is 4 bases shorter, with 4 bases between their ends.

The sequence came from a female donor with multiple sclerosis, enrolled in a pregnancy study. The sequence joins TRBV6-1 to TRBJ2-3, with no confident D gene call. Material: peripheral blood, obtained in the first trimester of pregnancy. The nucleotide sequence is given as TGTGCCAGCAGTGAAATAGCAGATACGCAGTATTTT. This translates into CASSEIADTQYF.